The clone carrying this T cell receptor (beta chain) was seen only once. The antigen is undetermined. This CDR3 has 16 amino acids. Germline trimming cut 2 bases from V and 1 base from J; bases unmatched to any gene: 6. In germline, CDR1 is SGHNT, CDR2 YYREEE (reference sequence). The sample originates from a study of a mutant IDH1 vaccine in newly diagnosed glioma. Study background: Patients began vaccination 4-6 weeks after radiotherapy alone, or with temozolomide cycles. Most had both radiotherapy and temozolomide beforehand; others had only one.

Study findings and constraints: Pseudoprogression seemingly bore no relation to changes in top peripheral T cell clonotypes.

Documented time point: week 5, during vaccination. In every dose of vaccine, 300 ug of mutant IDH1 20-mer peptide was given alongside topical imiquimod. Each donor presented with a new WHO grade 3 or 4 astrocytoma that tested IDH1-mutant and showed ATRX loss. This table comes from immunoSEQ multiplex PCR, and its TCRdb copy is limited to in-frame clones, with some not included. The sample consists of about 38,000 clones, around 78% of them appearing once. This clonotype was obtained from a man aged 35-49 years with glioma. The chain recombines TRBV5-4 with TRBJ2-1; 7 bases agree with TRBD2. The sequences come from PBMCs, collected from a glioma patient whose treatment included an IDH1 peptide vaccine. The CDR3 loop reads CASSFGGGRSYNEQFF. The CDR3 nucleotides read TGTGCCAGCAGCTTTGGCGGCGGGAGATCCTACAATGAGCAGTTCTTC. Full variable domain (remainder filled in from reference TRBV5-4 and TRBJ2-1): ETGVTQSPTHLIKTRGQQVTLRCSSQSGHNTVSWYQQALGQGPQFIFQYYREEENGRGNFPPRFSGLQFPNYSSELNVNALELDDSALYLCASSFGGGRSYNEQFFGPGTRLTVL.